The entry below describes one T cell receptor (beta chain). This record belongs to a study of blood T cell repertoires in COVID-19. Study overall: Spain, Italy and the United States supplied samples that represented acute and convalescent COVID-19.

In the source study's methods: Cell counts per sample came from amplifying reference gene primers. Libraries were prepared by immunoSEQ multiplex PCR; TCRdb keeps only in-frame clonotypes and omits some of them. The V and J calls and clone size were taken over from that table, and D and trimming were inferred from the DNA. The sample gives approximately 180,000 clones, roughly 88% of which show up once; about 7% is in the top ten. The CDR3 runs 13 residues. Germline CDR1 is SQVTM and CDR2 is ANQGSEA. V was cut by 2 bases and J by 7 bases, with 14 bases left in between. The sample taken for sequencing was peripheral blood. The chain joins TRBV29-1 to TRBJ1-2; D not resolved. The sequence was obtained from a middle-aged woman with COVID-19, enrolled during active disease. The CDR3 DNA reads TGCAGCGTTGAAAGGCAGCTCACGGGTGGCTACACCTTC. Amino acids: CSVERQLTGGYTF.